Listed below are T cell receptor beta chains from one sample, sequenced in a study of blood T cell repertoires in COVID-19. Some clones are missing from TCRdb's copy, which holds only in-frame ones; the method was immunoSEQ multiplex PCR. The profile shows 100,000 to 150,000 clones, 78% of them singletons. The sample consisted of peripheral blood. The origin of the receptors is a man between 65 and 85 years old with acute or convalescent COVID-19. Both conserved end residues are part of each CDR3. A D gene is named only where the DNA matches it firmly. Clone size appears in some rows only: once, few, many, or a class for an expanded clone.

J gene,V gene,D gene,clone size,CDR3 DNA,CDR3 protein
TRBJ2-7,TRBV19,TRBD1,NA,TGTGCCAGTAGTACCCTCCGGGACAGTCTTTACGAGCAGTACTTC,CASSTLRDSLYEQYF
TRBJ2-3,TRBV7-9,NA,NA,TGTGCCAGCAGCTTATTCTCATCCTGGGCGGGGGCGACAGATACGCAGTATTTT,CASSLFSSWAGATDTQYF
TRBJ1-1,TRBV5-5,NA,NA,TGTGCCAGCAGCCGGGAGATTGAAGCTTTCTTT,CASSREIEAFF
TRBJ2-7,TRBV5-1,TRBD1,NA,TGCGCCAGCAGCTTGGGAGGTTGGACAGGGGAAGAGCAGTACTTC,CASSLGGWTGEEQYF
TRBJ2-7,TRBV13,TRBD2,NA,TGTGCCAGCAGCCCGGGAGGGCGAGACGAGCAGTACTTC,CASSPGGRDEQYF
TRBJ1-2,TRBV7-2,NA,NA,TGTGCCAGCAGCCCCCGGGCACGACTAGGGTATGGCTACACCTTC,CASSPRARLGYGYTF
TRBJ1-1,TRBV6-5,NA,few,TGTGCCAGCAGTTACTCACCCCGTAGTGAAGCTTTCTTT,CASSYSPRSEAFF
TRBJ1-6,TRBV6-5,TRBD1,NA,TGTGCCAGCAGCCCGAGGACAGGTACAAATTCACCCCTCCACTTT,CASSPRTGTNSPLHF
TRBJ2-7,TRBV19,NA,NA,TGTGCCAGTTGTAGGGGCTCTTGCGTGGAGCAGTACTTC,CASCRGSCVEQYF
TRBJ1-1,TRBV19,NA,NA,TGTGCCAGTAGTATAAGCGTTATGAACACTGAAGCTTTCTTT,CASSISVMNTEAFF
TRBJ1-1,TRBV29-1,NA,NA,TGCAGCGTCCTGGGGCGGCTGAACACTGAAGCTTTCTTT,CSVLGRLNTEAFF
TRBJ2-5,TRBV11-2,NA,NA,TGTGCCAGCAGCTTATCGCCGGTTGGTGTTGAGACCCAGTACTTC,CASSLSPVGVETQYF
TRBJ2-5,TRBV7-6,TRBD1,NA,TGTGCCAGCAGCCCTACAGGGGGAGAGACCCAGTACTTC,CASSPTGGETQYF
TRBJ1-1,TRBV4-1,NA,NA,TGCGCCAGTCAAGACAGTGCGTCCCAGGACATCAACACTGAAGCTTTCTTT,CASQDSASQDINTEAFF
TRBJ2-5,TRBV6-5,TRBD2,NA,TGTGCCAGCAGCGCGGGGGGGCCAGAGGAGACCCAGTACTTC,CASSAGGPEETQYF
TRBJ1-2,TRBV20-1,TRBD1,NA,TGCAGTGCTAGTTGGACAGGCTATGGCTACACCTTC,CSASWTGYGYTF
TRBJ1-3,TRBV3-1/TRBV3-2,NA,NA,TGTGCCAGCAGCCAAACTTTCGGGGACACCATATATTTT,CASSQTFGDTIYF
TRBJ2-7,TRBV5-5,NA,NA,TGTGCCAGCAGCTCGCACGGACACCTCTACGAGCAGTACTTC,CASSSHGHLYEQYF
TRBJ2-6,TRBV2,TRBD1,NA,TGTGCCAGCACTCCTACAGGGGCTCCCCGCTCTGGGGCCAACGTCCTGACTTTC,CASTPTGAPRSGANVLTF
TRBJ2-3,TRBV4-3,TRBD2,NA,TGCGCCAGCAGCCGGGTCCTAGCGGGAACAGATACGCAGTATTTT,CASSRVLAGTDTQYF
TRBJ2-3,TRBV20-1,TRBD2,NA,TGCAGTGCTAGTACTAGCGGGGGTGCAGATACGCAGTATTTT,CSASTSGGADTQYF
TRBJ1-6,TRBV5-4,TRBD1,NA,TGTGCCAGCAGCTTGGGGGGGACAGGGGAAACTTCACCCCTCCACTTT,CASSLGGTGETSPLHF
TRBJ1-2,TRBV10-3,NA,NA,TGTGCCATCAGTGAGTCGTATACAGGGATACCCTATGGCTACACCTTC,CAISESYTGIPYGYTF
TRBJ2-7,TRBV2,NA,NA,TGTGCCAGCAGTCCATTAATGGGGCTGGGTAGGGAGCAGTACTTC,CASSPLMGLGREQYF
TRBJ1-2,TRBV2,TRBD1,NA,TGTGCCAGCAGTGAAGACAGGGGCTATGGCTACACCTTC,CASSEDRGYGYTF
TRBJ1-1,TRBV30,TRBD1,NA,TGTGCCTGGAGTGTCCCGGGACAGGTGGACACTGAAGCTTTCTTT,CAWSVPGQVDTEAFF
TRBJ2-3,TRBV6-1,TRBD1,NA,TGTGCCAGCAGTGCGATGGGACAGGGGGCCCTAGATACGCAGTATTTT,CASSAMGQGALDTQYF
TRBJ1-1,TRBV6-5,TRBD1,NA,TGTGCCAGCAGAAGGGCAGGGGGAAACGCTGAAGCTTTCTTT,CASRRAGGNAEAFF
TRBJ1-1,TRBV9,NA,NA,TGTGCCAGCAGCGTAGGAGGGCAAGGGTGGGGGAACACTGAAGCTTTCTTT,CASSVGGQGWGNTEAFF
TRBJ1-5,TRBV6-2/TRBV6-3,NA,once,TGTGCCAGCAGTGACCACAGGAGTCAGCCCCAGCATTTT,CASSDHRSQPQHF
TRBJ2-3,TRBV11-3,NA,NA,TGTGCCAGCAGCGAACCCGGAGCGGGCACAGATACGCAGTATTTT,CASSEPGAGTDTQYF
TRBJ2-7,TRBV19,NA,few,TGTGCCAGTAGTCCGCGCACCTCCTACGAGCAGTACTTC,CASSPRTSYEQYF
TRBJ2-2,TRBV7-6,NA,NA,TGTGCCAGCAGCTCCGAATTTACAGGTCACACCGGGGAGCTGTTTTTT,CASSSEFTGHTGELFF
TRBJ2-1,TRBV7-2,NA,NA,TGTGCCAGCAGCTTAGGCGGAAGAGTGGGGGGGCAGTTCTTC,CASSLGGRVGGQFF
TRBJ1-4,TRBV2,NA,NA,TGTGCCAGCAGGATCCTAGCCCAGGCGAATGAAAAACTGTTTTTT,CASRILAQANEKLFF
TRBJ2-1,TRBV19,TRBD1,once,TGTGCCAGTAGCACCTCGACAGGGGTATTCGATGAGCAGTTCTTC,CASSTSTGVFDEQFF
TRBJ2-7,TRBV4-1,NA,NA,TGCGCCAGCAGCCTGACAGTATCCTACGAGCAGTACTTC,CASSLTVSYEQYF
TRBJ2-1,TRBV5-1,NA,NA,TGCGCCAGCAGCTTGAACGGTTACAATGAGCAGTTCTTC,CASSLNGYNEQFF
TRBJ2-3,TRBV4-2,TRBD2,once,TGTGCCAGCAGCCAAGAAGGGCCCGGGAGGACGGATACGCAGTATTTT,CASSQEGPGRTDTQYF
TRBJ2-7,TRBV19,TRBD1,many,TGTGCCAGTAGTATAGCGCGGGACAGGGGCTACGAGCAGTACTTC,CASSIARDRGYEQYF
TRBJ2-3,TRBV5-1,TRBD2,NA,TGCGCCAGCAGTCGATGGAGGCGGGGGACCAGCACAGATACGCAGTATTTT,CASSRWRRGTSTDTQYF
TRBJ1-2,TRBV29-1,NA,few,TGCAGCGTTGGGGAAGCGGGGGCGTCTGGCTACACCTTC,CSVGEAGASGYTF
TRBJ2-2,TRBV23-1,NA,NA,TGCGCCAGCTTGACAGTGGTTCGGGAGCTGTTTTTT,CASLTVVRELFF
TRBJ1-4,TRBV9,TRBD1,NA,TGTGCCAGCAGCGAAACAGACAGGGGGCTTGAAAAACTGTTTTTT,CASSETDRGLEKLFF
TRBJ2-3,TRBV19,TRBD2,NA,TGTGCCAGTAGTATATTTACTAGCGGGGTCACAGATACGCAGTATTTT,CASSIFTSGVTDTQYF
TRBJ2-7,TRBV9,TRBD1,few,TGTGCCAGCAGCGTAGCGGCGGGACAGGTTTACGAGCAGTACTTC,CASSVAAGQVYEQYF
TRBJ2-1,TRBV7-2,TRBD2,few,TGTGCCAGCAGCTTAGGAGGGACTAGGGGCCATGAGCAGTTCTTC,CASSLGGTRGHEQFF
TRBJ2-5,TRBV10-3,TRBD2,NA,TGTGCCATCAGTGACCTGGGGAGGGTTAGCGGGGGGCAGTACTTC,CAISDLGRVSGGQYF
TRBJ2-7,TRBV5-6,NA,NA,TGTGCCAGCAGCCCCCCGGCTCTACTACCCTACGAGCAGTACTTC,CASSPPALLPYEQYF
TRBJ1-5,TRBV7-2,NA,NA,TGTGCCAGCAGCTCGGGAGTGAGGGAGAGTCAGCCCCAGCATTTT,CASSSGVRESQPQHF
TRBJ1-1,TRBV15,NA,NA,TGTGCCACCAGCAGACACAGGGCGAACACTGAAGCTTTCTTT,CATSRHRANTEAFF
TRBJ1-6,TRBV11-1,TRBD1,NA,TGTGCCAGCAGCCCACAGGGGGCACGTGAGAATTCACCCCTCCACTTT,CASSPQGARENSPLHF
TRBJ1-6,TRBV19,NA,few,TGTGCCAGTCACCAGGAAACAGTGTATAATTCACCCCTCCACTTT,CASHQETVYNSPLHF
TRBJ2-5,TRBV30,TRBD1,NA,TGTGCCTGGAATAGACAGGGGGCCGAGACCCAGTACTTC,CAWNRQGAETQYF
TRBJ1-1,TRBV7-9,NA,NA,TGTGCCAGCAGCTTAGGAGACCTGGGACTTCGAAACTCGGCTTTCTTT,CASSLGDLGLRNSAFF
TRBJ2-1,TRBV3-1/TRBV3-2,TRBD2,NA,TGTGCCAGCAGCCAAGGACTAGCGAGGACCTACAATGAGCAGTTCTTC,CASSQGLARTYNEQFF